These 20 T cell receptor beta chains originate from one sample sequenced in a study of CD8 T cells in ankylosing spondylitis. These TCRs' antigens remain unknown. Study findings and constraints: Characteristic, it appeared, of ankylosing spondylitis blood was a TCR beta motif of eight highly homologous variants.

TCRdb re-called the 5' RACE reads with MiXCR, one entry per CDR3 protein. The sample contains more than 400,000 distinct CDR3 sequences, approximately 5% of which appear only once. The sequenced material came from blood, either unsorted or a sorted T cell fraction (not recorded which). These TCRs come from a male donor with ankylosing spondylitis.

This clonotype was counted a few times. This sequence joins TRBV12-3 or TRBV12-4 and TRBJ2-1; either TRBD1 or TRBD2 may fit D (5 bases each). This CDR3 spans 11 amino acids. V lost 3 bases, J lost 15 bases, and 12 bases lay in between. The DNA of the CDR3 is TGTGCCAGCAGTTTGGGCAGGGAGTGGTTCTTC. Its protein product is CASSLGREWFF.

This clonotype was seen a few times. This chain links TRBV27 with TRBJ2-7; D is possibly TRBD2 (6 bases). V was cut by 5 bases and J by 3 bases, with 14 bases left in between. The CDR3 is made up of 14 amino acids. CDR1 is MNHEY and CDR2 is SMNVEV in the germline V gene (reference sequence). The CDR3 DNA reads TGTGCCAGCAGTGCCGGGACTTGTCTCTACGAGCAGTACTTC. Translation: CASSAGTCLYEQYF.

This clonotype has at least ten counts. This sequence joins TRBV9 and TRBJ2-1; 8 bases are shared with TRBD2. V lost 2 bases and J lost 0; bases outside the gene matches: 1. Looked up from germline, CDR1 is SGDLS and CDR2 is YYNGEE. The CDR3 has 15 residues. This CDR3 is CASSVSGGSYNEQFF. The CDR3 DNA reads TGTGCCAGCAGCGTCAGCGGGGGCTCCTACAATGAGCAGTTCTTC.

This clonotype was recorded many times. The rearrangement uses TRBV7-9 and TRBJ2-7, with D tentatively TRBD1 or TRBD2 (5 bases each). CDR1 is SEHNR and CDR2 is FQNEAQ in the germline V gene (reference sequence). The CDR3 length is 14 residues. V lost 3 bases, J lost 3 bases, and 12 bases lay in between. CDR3 sequence: CASSFGGVGYEQYF. The CDR3 DNA sequence: TGTGCCAGCAGCTTTGGGGGAGTTGGCTACGAGCAGTACTTC.

This clonotype was counted at least ten times. The rearrangement uses TRBV12-3 or TRBV12-4 and TRBJ1-2, with D unclear. V lost 10 bases to trimming and J lost 2 bases, with 11 bases between them. CDR3 length: 12 amino acids. The CDR3, as DNA: TGTGCCACCTCCGGGCGGAACTATGGCTACACCTTC. The encoded protein is CATSGRNYGYTF.

This clonotype was seen at least ten times. The rearrangement joins TRBV28 to TRBJ2-7, with TRBD1 matching over 11 bases. V gave up 9 bases and J gave up 2 bases; unmatched junction bases: 9. The CDR3 is 15 residues long. Looked up from germline, CDR1 is MDHEN and CDR2 is SYDVKM. The CDR3 protein is CASGTGGLPPYEQYF. In DNA form, the CDR3 reads TGTGCCAGTGGGACAGGGGGACTCCCCCCCTACGAGCAGTACTTC.

This clonotype was counted many times. This rearrangement joins TRBV6-5 to TRBJ2-5; TRBD2 matches 7 bases. The CDR3 is made up of 15 amino acids. V lost 2 bases and J lost 5; bases outside the gene matches: 8. Germline-derived CDR1 and CDR2 are MNHEY and SVGAGI. This chain's CDR3 is CASSYGLADAETQYF. The CDR3 DNA reads TGTGCCAGCAGTTACGGGCTAGCGGATGCGGAGACCCAGTACTTC.

The CDR3 reads CASSYSSRGSEQYF. The CDR3 DNA reads as TGTGCCAGCAGTTACTCTTCCAGGGGGAGCGAGCAGTACTTC. The genes are TRBV6-5 and TRBJ2-7; 7 bases map to TRBD1. The CDR3 is 14 residues long. Germline trimming cut 0 bases from V and 6 bases from J; bases unmatched to any gene: 5. CDR1 is MNHEY and CDR2 is SVGAGI in the germline V gene.

Many counts were recorded for this clonotype. The V call is TRBV12-3 or TRBV12-4, the J call TRBJ1-1; D is undetermined. V was clipped by 8 bases and J by 0 bases, with 19 bases between them. This CDR3 region has 16 residues. CDR3 region: CASVGLAELMNTEAFF. In DNA, the CDR3 is TGTGCCAGCGTAGGTCTCGCGGAACTCATGAACACTGAAGCTTTCTTT.

This clonotype was counted a few times. This chain uses TRBV6-2 or TRBV6-3 with TRBJ1-6; D is possibly TRBD1 (5 bases). V lost 3 bases and J 7 bases, leaving 10 bases between the germline ends. The CDR3 sequence is 14 residues long. Germline lookup yields CDR1 MNHEY and CDR2 SVGEGT. The CDR3 nucleotides read TGTGCCAGCAGTTATAAGGGGAGAAATTCACCCCTCCACTTT. It yields the protein CASSYKGRNSPLHF.

This clonotype came up a few times. The rearrangement links TRBV20-1 to TRBJ2-6, with 9 bases lining up with TRBD2. The CDR3 is made up of 18 amino acids. Germline CDR1 DFQATT, CDR2 SNEGSKA (reference sequence). Trimming removed 3 bases from V and 2 bases from J; junction bases left unmatched: 11. The CDR3, as DNA: TGCAGTGCTAGGGGTTGGGAGCGGGGGGCGACTGGGGCCAACGTCCTGACTTTC. Its translation is CSARGWERGATGANVLTF.

This clonotype appeared many times. The V call is TRBV29-1, the J call TRBJ1-1, with D hard to call. Germline CDR1 is SQVTM and CDR2 is ANQGSEA. V was pared by 1 base and J by 1 base, with 7 bases between. The CDR3 loop spans 13 amino acids. DNA of the CDR3: TGCAGCGTTGAAGGGTATCGGAACACTGAAGCTTTCTTT. It yields the protein CSVEGYRNTEAFF. Supplemented by reference TRBV29-1 and TRBJ1-1, the full variable domain reads SAVISQKPSRDICQRGTSLTIQCQVDSQVTMMFWYRQQPGQSLTLIATANQGSEATYESGFVIDKFPISRPNLTFSTLTVSNMSPEDSSIYLCSVEGYRNTEAFFGQGTRLTVV.

This clonotype has a handful of counts. CDR3 sequence reads: CASSPLPGQGIDNEQFF. The DNA of the CDR3 is TGTGCCAGCAGTCCTCTGCCGGGACAGGGTATCGACAATGAGCAGTTCTTC. The gene calls are TRBV6-2 or TRBV6-3 and TRBJ2-1; TRBD1 aligns across 9 bases. The germline V gene has CDR1 MNHEY and CDR2 SVGEGT. V gave up 5 bases and J gave up 5 bases; unmatched junction bases: 13. The length of the CDR3 is 17 residues.

CDR3 in DNA: TGTGCCAGCAGCTTACCGGGGGTTAACAGGGACTACGAGCAGTACTTC. It encodes CASSLPGVNRDYEQYF. The rearrangement links TRBV7-9 to TRBJ2-7; TRBD1 or TRBD2 may be the D gene (6 bases each). The germline V gene has CDR1 SEHNR and CDR2 FQNEAQ (reference sequence). The CDR3 covers 16 residues. Trimming removed 2 bases from V and 3 bases from J, with 17 bases in between.

This clonotype was seen many times. The J gene is TRBJ2-5, the V gene TRBV29-1, with D unresolved. With 6 bases removed from V and 0 bases from J, the gap between germline ends came to 11 bases. CDR1 is SQVTM, CDR2 ANQGSEA, per germline. The CDR3 covers 13 residues. The CDR3 nucleotides are TGCAGCGTAACCCGGACGGACCAAGAGACCCAGTACTTC. Protein product: CSVTRTDQETQYF.

A few counts support this clonotype. The rearrangement joins TRBV7-8 to TRBJ1-5; D remains unclear. Looked up from germline, CDR1 is SGHVS and CDR2 is FQNEAQ. Trimming shortened V by 5 bases and J by 9 bases, and 17 bases separated the two germline ends. CDR3 length: 14 residues. The CDR3 nucleotides are TGTGCCAGCAGCCCGGGGAGGGAGGACCGGCCCCAGCATTTT. This gives the protein CASSPGREDRPQHF.

There are many counts of this clonotype. This chain uses TRBV6-1 with TRBJ1-2; maybe TRBD1 (5 bases). The germline V and J ends were trimmed by 6 bases and 8 bases, with 16 bases remaining between them. Germline V CDR1 and CDR2: MNHNS, SASEGT. The CDR3 covers 13 residues. CDR3: CASSLRDFGGYTF. CDR3 nucleotides: TGTGCCAGCAGCCTCCGGGACTTTGGGGGCTACACCTTC.

This clonotype was picked up many times. This chain uses TRBV7-9 with TRBJ2-5, with D maybe TRBD2 (5 bases). Germline loops: CDR1 SEHNR, CDR2 FQNEAQ (reference sequence). Between the trimmed V and J ends, which lost 3 bases and 0 bases, there was a span of 14 bases. CDR3 length equals 16 residues. The CDR3 nucleotides are TGTGCCAGCAGCTTTCTTCTAAGCGGAAACCAAGAGACCCAGTACTTC. Translated, it gives CASSFLLSGNQETQYF.

This clonotype was seen many times. J is TRBJ1-1 and V is TRBV7-2; 8 bases fit TRBD1. The CDR3 length is 14 residues. Germline trimming cut 1 base from V and 5 bases from J; bases unmatched to any gene: 3. Germline assignment: CDR1 SGHTA and CDR2 FQGNSA. For the CDR3, the DNA is TGTGCCAGCAGCTTAGATGACAGGGGTACTGAAGCTTTCTTT. Its translation is CASSLDDRGTEAFF.

In the case of this clonotype: A read error is possible here, since a much larger clone lies one base away. The chain is built from TRBV5-1 and TRBJ2-3; D may be TRBD2 (5 bases). Germline assignment: CDR1 SGHRS and CDR2 YFSETQ. Trimming removed 4 bases from V and 4 bases from J, with 13 bases in between. This CDR3 is 14 amino acids long. CDR3 coding DNA: TGCGCCAGCAGCGAGGGAACCGCGGCAGATACGCAGTATTTT. Its protein product is CASSEGTAADTQYF.